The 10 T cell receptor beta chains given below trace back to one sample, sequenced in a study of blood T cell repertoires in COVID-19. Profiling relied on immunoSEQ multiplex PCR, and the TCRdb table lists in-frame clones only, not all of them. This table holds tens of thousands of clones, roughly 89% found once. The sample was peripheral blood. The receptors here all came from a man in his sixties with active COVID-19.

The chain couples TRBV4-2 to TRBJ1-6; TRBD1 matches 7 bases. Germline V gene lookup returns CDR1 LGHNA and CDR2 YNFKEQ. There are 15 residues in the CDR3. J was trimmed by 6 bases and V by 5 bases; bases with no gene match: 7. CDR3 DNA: TGTGCCAGCAGCGAAAGGACAGGCCTTAATTCACCCCTCCACTTT. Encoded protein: CASSERTGLNSPLHF.

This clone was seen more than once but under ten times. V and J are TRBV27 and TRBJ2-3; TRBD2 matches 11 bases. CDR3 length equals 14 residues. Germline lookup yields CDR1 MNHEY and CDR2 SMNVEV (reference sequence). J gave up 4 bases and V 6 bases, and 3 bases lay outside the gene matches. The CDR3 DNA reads TGTGCCAGCAGGGAGGGACTAGCGGCAGATACGCAGTATTTT. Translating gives CASREGLAADTQYF.

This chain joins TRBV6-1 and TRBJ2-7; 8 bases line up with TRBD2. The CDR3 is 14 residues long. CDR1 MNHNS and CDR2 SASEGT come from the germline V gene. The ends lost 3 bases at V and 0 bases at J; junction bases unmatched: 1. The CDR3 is CASSDREGSYEQYF. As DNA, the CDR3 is TGTGCCAGCAGTGACCGGGAGGGCTCCTACGAGCAGTACTTC.

The CDR3 is CASRDMTKNIQYF. The CDR3 DNA is TGTGCCAGCAGGGACATGACCAAAAACATTCAGTACTTC. This chain links TRBV28 with TRBJ2-4, with a tentative D call TRBD1 (5 bases). CDR3 size: 13 residues. Germline CDR1 reads MDHEN; CDR2 reads SYDVKM. The ends were cut back, 6 bases at V and 2 bases at J, with 8 bases in the middle.

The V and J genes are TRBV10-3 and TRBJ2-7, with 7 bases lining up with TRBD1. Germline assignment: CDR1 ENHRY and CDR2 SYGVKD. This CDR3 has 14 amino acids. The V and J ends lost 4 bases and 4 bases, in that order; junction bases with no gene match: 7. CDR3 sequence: CAISGRDREYEQYF. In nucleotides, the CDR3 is TGTGCCATCAGTGGGCGAGACAGGGAGTACGAGCAGTACTTC.

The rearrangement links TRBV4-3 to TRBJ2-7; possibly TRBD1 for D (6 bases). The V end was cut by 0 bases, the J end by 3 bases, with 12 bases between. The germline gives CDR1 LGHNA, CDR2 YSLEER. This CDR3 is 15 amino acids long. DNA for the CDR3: TGCGCCAGCAGCCAAGACACAGGGCCCAGCTACGAGCAGTACTTC. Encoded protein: CASSQDTGPSYEQYF.

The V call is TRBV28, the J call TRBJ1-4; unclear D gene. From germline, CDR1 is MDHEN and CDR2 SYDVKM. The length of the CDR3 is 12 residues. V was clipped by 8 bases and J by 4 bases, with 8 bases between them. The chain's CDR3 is CASAKFNEKLFF. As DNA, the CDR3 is TGTGCCAGCGCGAAGTTTAATGAAAAACTGTTTTTT.

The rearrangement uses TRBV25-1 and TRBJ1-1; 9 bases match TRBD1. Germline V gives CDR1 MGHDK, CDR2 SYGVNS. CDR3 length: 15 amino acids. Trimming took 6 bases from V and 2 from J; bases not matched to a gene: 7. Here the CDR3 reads CASRTGTGSNTEAFF. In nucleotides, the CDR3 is TGTGCCAGCAGGACCGGGACAGGGTCTAACACTGAAGCTTTCTTT.

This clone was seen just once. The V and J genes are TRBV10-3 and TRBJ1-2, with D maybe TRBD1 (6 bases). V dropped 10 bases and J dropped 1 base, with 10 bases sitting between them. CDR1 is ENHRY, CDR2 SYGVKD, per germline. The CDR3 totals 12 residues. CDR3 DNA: TGTGCCAATTCGGACAGTAACTATGGCTACACCTTC. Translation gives CANSDSNYGYTF.

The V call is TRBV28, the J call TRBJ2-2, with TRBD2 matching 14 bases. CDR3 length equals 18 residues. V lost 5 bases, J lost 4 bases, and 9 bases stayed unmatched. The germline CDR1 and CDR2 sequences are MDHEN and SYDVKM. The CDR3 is CASSPLGLAGAGTGELFF. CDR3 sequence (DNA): TGTGCCAGCAGTCCACTGGGACTAGCGGGAGCGGGCACCGGGGAGCTGTTTTTT.